The TCR beta chain under discussion was sequenced for a study of T cells in Graves' hyperthyroidism and ophthalmopathy. Authors of the study amplified TCR beta CDR3 regions from RNA transcripts. A set of HTBI primers served as the primers for a first-round RT-PCR of the TCR CDR3. TCRdb re-analysed the multiplex PCR reads in MiXCR, keeping a single row per CDR3 protein. The sample lists about 270,000 distinct CDR3 sequences, roughly 15% seen once, with over 30% in the top ten. It was at first hyperthyroidism diagnosis, before any ophthalmopathy symptoms, that the blood sample was taken. The sequenced material came from blood. This sequence originates from a woman between 45 and 65 years old with Graves' hyperthyroidism that later progressed to Graves' ophthalmopathy.

Here the CDR3 reads CASSWLAGAETQYF. CDR3 bases: TGCGCCAGCAGCTGGCTAGCGGGAGCAGAGACCCAGTACTTC. The chain recombines TRBV5-1 with TRBJ2-5, with TRBD2 identical over 10 bases. With V trimmed by 3 bases and J by 4 bases, 3 bases remained unmatched. Germline V lookup: CDR1 SGHRS, CDR2 YFSETQ. CDR3 length equals 14 residues.